These 16 T cell receptor beta chains were sequenced from one sample in a study of neurological immune-mediated disorders. TCRdb passed the 5' RACE reads through MiXCR, listing each CDR3 protein once. The sample lists fewer than 35,000 distinct CDR3 sequences, approximately 4.5% seen once, with under 25% in the top ten. The sequenced sample consisted of PBMCs. The receptors here all came from a man younger than 35 in good health.

This clonotype came up many times. The chain employs TRBV14 and TRBJ1-4; D gene unclear. The CDR3 has 15 residues. The germline V gene encodes CDR1 SGHDN and CDR2 FVKESK. Trimming left V 1 base short and J 0 bases short, with 6 bases between. The CDR3 nucleotides are TGTGCCAGCAGCCAAGGGCAGGCAACTAATGAAAAACTGTTTTTT. Amino acids: CASSQGQATNEKLFF.

This clonotype was counted many times. This rearrangement joins TRBV13 to TRBJ1-4, with 9 bases aligning to TRBD1. Trimming at V came to 4 bases and at J to 4 bases, leaving 7 bases not matched to a gene. Germline CDR1 and CDR2: PRHDT and FYEKMQ (reference sequence). This CDR3 is built from 16 residues. This CDR3 reads CASSSALTGGNEKLFF. In DNA, the CDR3 is TGTGCCAGCAGCTCCGCATTGACAGGGGGTAATGAAAAACTGTTTTTT.

This clonotype was found many times. The chain recombines TRBV7-2 with TRBJ2-7, with D uncertain. The germline CDR1 and CDR2 sequences are SGHTA and FQGNSA. The CDR3 is made up of 13 amino acids. The germline V and J ends were trimmed by 5 bases and 4 bases, with 12 bases remaining between them. DNA for the CDR3: TGTGCCAGCAGCACAGTAGGGCAATACGAGCAGTACTTC. Its translation: CASSTVGQYEQYF.

In its sample, this clonotype was seen many times. The chain recombines TRBV5-6 with TRBJ1-3; perhaps TRBD1 as D (5 bases). Germline V gene lookup returns CDR1 SGHDT and CDR2 YYEEEE. This CDR3 comprises 14 residues. V shed 4 bases and J shed 4 bases, with 12 bases lying between them. The DNA for the CDR3 is TGTGCCAGCAGCCCCGGGACGGAAGGAAACACCATATATTTT. Amino acids: CASSPGTEGNTIYF.

This clonotype was found many times. The chain couples TRBV5-1 to TRBJ2-3, with 8 bases identical to TRBD1. This CDR3 contains 12 residues. Germline assignment: CDR1 SGHRS and CDR2 YFSETQ. The ends lost 0 bases at V and 15 bases at J; junction bases unmatched: 6. CDR3 loop: CASSLGAGGKYF. The CDR3 DNA follows: TGCGCCAGCAGCTTGGGGGCAGGGGGCAAATATTTT.

This clonotype was seen repeatedly, ten times or more. The chain couples TRBV6-6 to TRBJ1-1; the match to TRBD1 covers 11 bases. Germline V gene data show CDR1 as MNHNY and CDR2 as SVGAGI (reference sequence). CDR3 length equals 14 residues. The V and J ends lost 2 bases and 11 bases, in that order; junction bases with no gene match: 7. As DNA, the CDR3 is TGTGCCAGCAGTTACAACGGACAGGGGGCTGGGGCTTTCTTT. Amino acid sequence: CASSYNGQGAGAFF.

This clonotype was found many times. The rearrangement joins TRBV4-3 to TRBJ1-4; D is unresolved. The CDR3 is made up of 16 amino acids. CDR1 is LGHNA and CDR2 is YSLEER in the germline V gene. Trimming removed 5 bases at V and 8 bases at J, with 21 bases between. In DNA form, the CDR3 reads TGCGCCAGCAGCGAACAAAGGGCCTCAACAAACGAAAAACTGTTTTTT. Protein sequence: CASSEQRASTNEKLFF.

This clonotype came up many times. CDR3 DNA: TGCAGTGCCACGAGGGGACTAGACAGCAATGAGCAGTTCTTC. It is translated as CSATRGLDSNEQFF. V gene TRBV20-1 combines with J gene TRBJ2-1, with TRBD2 matching 8 bases. The germline CDR1 and CDR2 sequences are DFQATT and SNEGSKA (reference sequence). The V and J ends lost 6 bases and 6 bases, in that order; junction bases with no gene match: 10. The CDR3 sequence is 14 residues long.

This clonotype was observed at least ten times. The chain is built from TRBV6-5 and TRBJ1-3, with D maybe TRBD1 (5 bases). V dropped 7 bases and J dropped 0 bases, with 13 bases sitting between them. Per germline, CDR1 MNHEY and CDR2 SVGAGI. This CDR3 comprises 15 residues. CDR3 amino acids: CASTRVFSSGNTIYF. In DNA form, the CDR3 reads TGTGCCAGCACCAGGGTTTTCAGCTCTGGAAACACCATATATTTT.

This clonotype was seen at least ten times. The chain joins TRBV10-3 to TRBJ2-1, with no clear D. The CDR3 loop spans 15 amino acids. The V gene lost 1 base and the J gene lost 0 bases, with 7 bases spanning the gap. Germline V lookup: CDR1 ENHRY, CDR2 SYGVKD. The CDR3 nucleotides are TGTGCCATCAGTGAGTTGGTTAGCTCCTACAATGAGCAGTTCTTC. Translating it yields CAISELVSSYNEQFF.

The table lists this clonotype with many counts. Here the CDR3 reads CSATAHLNTGELFF. In DNA, the CDR3 is TGCAGTGCCACGGCCCACCTAAACACCGGGGAGCTGTTTTTT. V usage is TRBV20-1 and J usage is TRBJ2-2; D gene ambiguous. The germline CDR1 and CDR2 sequences are DFQATT and SNEGSKA (reference sequence). The CDR3 runs to 14 residues. Trimming took off 6 bases at V and 2 bases at J, with 13 bases between the two ends.

This clonotype was detected many times. This chain uses TRBV6-1 with TRBJ1-2; D is unclear. Per the germline V gene, CDR1 is MNHNS and CDR2 is SASEGT. The length of the CDR3 is 8 residues. V lost 3 bases and J lost 12, with 2 bases in between. The CDR3 here is CASSDNTF. For the CDR3, the DNA is TGTGCCAGCAGTGACAACACCTTC.

This clonotype was counted ten times or more. The chain carries TRBV29-1 and TRBJ2-5, with TRBD1 matching 9 bases. CDR1 SQVTM and CDR2 ANQGSEA come from the germline V gene. The CDR3 is 13 residues long. V was pared by 7 bases and J by 2 bases, with 5 bases of the junction left unmatched. For the CDR3, the DNA is TGCAGCGCCCGGACAGGGGTACAAGAGACCCAGTACTTC. It codes for CSARTGVQETQYF.

This clonotype was seen many times. The chain joins TRBV6-5 to TRBJ1-2; TRBD1 aligns across 8 bases. The CDR3 is 12 amino acids. J was trimmed by 8 bases and V by 6 bases; bases with no gene match: 5. The V gene's germline CDR1 is MNHEY and CDR2 SVGAGI. CDR3 bases: TGTGCCAGCAGCCCGACAGGGGTCGGCTACACCTTC. This encodes CASSPTGVGYTF.

This clonotype has at least ten counts. V usage is TRBV5-1 and J usage is TRBJ1-1, with D possibly matching TRBD1 (5 bases). Germline V gives CDR1 SGHRS, CDR2 YFSETQ. The CDR3 extends over 13 amino acids. Trimming pared 4 bases from V and 5 bases from J, leaving 12 bases between. CDR3 sequence (DNA): TGCGCCAGCAGCATCCAGGGAGTGACTGAAGCTTTCTTT. This translates into CASSIQGVTEAFF.

This clonotype was picked up many times. This chain links TRBV4-1 with TRBJ2-7; TRBD1 matches 9 bases. From germline, CDR1 is MGHRA and CDR2 YSYEKL. The CDR3 spans 16 residues. Germline trimming cut 4 bases from V and 2 bases from J; bases unmatched to any gene: 9. The CDR3 is CASSRHTGTGPYEQYF. The CDR3 region has the DNA TGCGCCAGCAGCCGGCACACCGGGACAGGGCCCTACGAGCAGTACTTC.